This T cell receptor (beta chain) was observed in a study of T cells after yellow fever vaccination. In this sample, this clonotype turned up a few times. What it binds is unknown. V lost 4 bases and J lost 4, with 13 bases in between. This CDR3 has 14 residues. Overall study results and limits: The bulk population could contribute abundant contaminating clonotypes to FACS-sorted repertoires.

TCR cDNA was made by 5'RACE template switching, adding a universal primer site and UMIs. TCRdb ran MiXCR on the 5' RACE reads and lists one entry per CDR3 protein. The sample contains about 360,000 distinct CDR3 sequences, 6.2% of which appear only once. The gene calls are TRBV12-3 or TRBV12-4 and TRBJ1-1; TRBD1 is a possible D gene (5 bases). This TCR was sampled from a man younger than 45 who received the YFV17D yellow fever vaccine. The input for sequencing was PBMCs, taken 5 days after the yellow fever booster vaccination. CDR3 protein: CASSSGGRGTEAFF. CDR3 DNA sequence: TGTGCCAGCAGTTCAGGAGGGAGGGGCACTGAAGCTTTCTTT.